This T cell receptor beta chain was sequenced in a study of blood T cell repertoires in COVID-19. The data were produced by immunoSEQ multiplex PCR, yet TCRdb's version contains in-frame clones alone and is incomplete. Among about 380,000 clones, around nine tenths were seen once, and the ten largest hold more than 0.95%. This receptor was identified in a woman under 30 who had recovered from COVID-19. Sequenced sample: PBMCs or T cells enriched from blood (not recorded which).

As DNA, the CDR3 is TGTGCCAGCAGCTTAATGTACCTCCAGGGTGAAGAGACCCAGTACTTC. Its translation: CASSLMYLQGEETQYF. This sequence joins TRBV7-2 and TRBJ2-5; perhaps TRBD1 as D (5 bases). Per germline, CDR1 SGHTA and CDR2 FQGNSA. The CDR3 length is 16 residues. The ends were cut back, 2 bases at V and 3 bases at J, with 16 bases in the middle.